The 10 T cell receptor beta chains listed next were all sequenced from one sample in a study of human T cells and chemical hapten exposure (dated by TCRdb to 2020 to 2023). The time point label here, explained by the study, means: patch test 1, 2 weeks after DPC sensitization. Sample treatment or condition, as interpreted from the label and publication: therapeutic diphenylcyclopropenone sensitization with weekly scalp DPC. Library construction relied on RACE. The instrument was a NextSeq 500. TCRdb reran the public reads through fastp at Q25 and MiXCR, keeping productive beta chains. Duplicate CDR3 protein sequences are folded into a single record with the most common DNA and genes. In this sample the table shows 74,000 or so distinct CDR3 sequences, approximately 10% of which occur a single time. Together, the top ten hold about 3.7% of the sample. Sequenced material: whole blood, taken in connection with sensitization to the hapten diphenylcyclopropenone (DPC). The receptors here all came from a woman aged 55-70 years with alopecia areata. Some clones in this sample may be carry-over from other donors' samples.

This clonotype was detected ten times or more. The chain employs TRBV5-1 and TRBJ2-5, with D perhaps assigned TRBD1 or TRBD2 (5 bases each). V lost 4 bases, J lost 4 bases, and 11 bases lay in between. This CDR3 region has 13 residues. The germline CDR1 and CDR2 sequences are SGHRS and YFSETQ. For the CDR3, the DNA is TGCGCCAGCAGCAGGGACGGCCGAGAGACCCAGTACTTC. Translated, it gives CASSRDGRETQYF.

V and J are TRBV7-6 and TRBJ2-2; D assignment may be TRBD1 or TRBD2 (5 bases each). The CDR3 runs to 13 residues. The V and J ends lost 4 bases and 6 bases respectively, with 9 bases between them. In germline, CDR1 is SGHVS, CDR2 FNYEAQ. This chain's CDR3 is CASSSQGPGELFF. The CDR3 coding sequence is TGTGCCAGCAGCTCCCAGGGACCCGGGGAGCTGTTTTTT.

This clonotype was picked up many times. This chain connects TRBV7-9 to TRBJ2-1; TRBD1 or TRBD2 may be the D gene (5 bases each). The germline gives CDR1 SEHNR, CDR2 FQNEAQ (reference sequence). This CDR3 spans 15 amino acids. With 1 base removed from V and 1 base from J, the gap between germline ends came to 8 bases. Here the CDR3 reads CASSLGGASYNEQFF. DNA of the CDR3: TGTGCCAGCAGCTTAGGAGGGGCGTCCTACAATGAGCAGTTCTTC.

The table lists this clonotype with a few counts. The chain recombines TRBV20-1 with TRBJ2-1; 11 bases fit TRBD2. This CDR3 has 16 residues. Germline CDR1 reads DFQATT; CDR2 reads SNEGSKA (reference sequence). The V segment lost 3 bases and the J segment 8 bases; nucleotides outside the gene matches: 12. The CDR3 loop is CSASKGSSGGTHEQFF. CDR3 nucleotides: TGCAGTGCTAGTAAGGGGTCTAGCGGGGGGACCCATGAGCAGTTCTTC.

A few counts support this clonotype. The V call is TRBV20-1, the J call TRBJ1-2, with D possibly TRBD1 on 5 matching bases. Germline V gene lookup returns CDR1 DFQATT and CDR2 SNEGSKA (reference sequence). V was trimmed by 6 bases and J by 6 bases, leaving 14 bases between them. This CDR3 region has 12 residues. The CDR3 spells CSAVTDSDGYTF. DNA for the CDR3: TGCAGTGCCGTAACCGACAGTGATGGCTACACCTTC.

Note on this clonotype: At one of its ends the junction is not consistent with the germline gene, which may arise from a read error. V usage is TRBV10-3 and J usage is TRBJ2-7; the D gene is possibly TRBD1 (5 bases). Germline V gene sequence: CDR1 ENHRY, CDR2 SYGVKD. The CDR3 is made up of 12 amino acids. The CDR3 DNA is TGTGCCATCAGTGAGGGGGCCTTCGCGCTCCTCTTC. This gives the protein CAISEGAFALLF.

The CDR3 spells CASSLVQRSSTDTQYF. CDR3 DNA sequence: TGCGCCAGCAGCTTGGTACAGCGGAGTAGCACAGATACGCAGTATTTT. The rearrangement links TRBV5-1 to TRBJ2-3; D perhaps matches TRBD2 (5 bases). In germline, CDR1 is SGHRS, CDR2 YFSETQ. The CDR3 has 16 residues. Trimming took off 0 bases at V and 0 bases at J, with 11 bases between the two ends.

This clonotype has a handful of counts. The chain joins TRBV19 to TRBJ2-1, with 13 positions matching TRBD2. The CDR3 length is 18 residues. V gave up 5 bases and J gave up 3 bases; unmatched junction bases: 10. From germline, CDR1 is LNHDA and CDR2 SQIVND (reference sequence). The chain's CDR3 is CASSLYSGLAGNYNEQFF. The CDR3 DNA is TGTGCCAGTAGTCTTTACTCGGGACTAGCGGGGAACTACAATGAGCAGTTCTTC.

The rearrangement uses TRBV27 and TRBJ1-5, with D uncertain. V was pared by 11 bases and J by 2 bases, with 4 bases between. The CDR3 consists of 10 residues. The V gene's germline CDR1 is MNHEY and CDR2 SMNVEV (reference sequence). As DNA, the CDR3 is TGTGCCTGTCGCAATCAGCCCCAGCATTTT. Translating it yields CACRNQPQHF.

At least ten counts were recorded for this clonotype. V usage is TRBV11-2 and J usage is TRBJ2-7; TRBD1 agrees at 8 bases. CDR3 length: 15 residues. Germline lookup yields CDR1 SGHAT and CDR2 FQNNGV. J lost 4 bases, V lost 2 bases, and 7 bases had no gene match. CDR3 DNA sequence: TGTGCCAGCAGCTTACCCGGCAGGGGGCCATACGAGCAGTACTTC. Encoded protein: CASSLPGRGPYEQYF.